A selection of T cell receptor beta chains follows, all from one sample in a study of shared clonotypes between healthy human individuals. TCRdb's table, derived via immunoSEQ multiplex PCR, lists solely in-frame clones and lacks some. The sample records around 1,900,000 clones, about 94% being singletons. The source material was naive CD8+ T cells from PBMCs. Receptors originate from a man between 18 and 29 years old in good health. Some clones in this sample may be carry-over from other donors' samples. Each CDR3 is given with its conserved first and last residue. A D gene is named only where the DNA matches it firmly. A row's size may be missing; if present it is once, few, many or a size class.

TRBV9	TRBJ2-7	-	-	CASSVDVMKGEAYEQYF	TGTGCCAGCAGCGTAGATGTTATGAAGGGCGAAGCCTACGAGCAGTACTTC
TRBV14	TRBJ1-1	-	few	CASSQEFDTEAFF	TGTGCCAGCAGCCAAGAATTCGACACTGAAGCTTTCTTT
TRBV4-3	TRBJ2-1	-	-	CASSPLLTLSSYNEQFF	TGCGCCAGCAGCCCCCTCCTGACCCTCAGCTCCTACAATGAGCAGTTCTTC
TRBV27	TRBJ2-7	-	-	CASAPGLPPHEQYF	TGTGCCAGCGCGCCGGGACTCCCACCCCACGAGCAGTACTTC
TRBV6-5	TRBJ1-1	-	-	CASSYPPTEAFF	TGTGCCAGCAGTTACCCCCCAACTGAAGCTTTCTTT
TRBV7-3	TRBJ1-1	TRBD1	-	CASSLDRGAEAFF	TGTGCCAGCAGCTTAGACAGGGGCGCTGAAGCTTTCTTT
TRBV27	TRBJ1-2	TRBD1	-	CASSSPQTGDYGYTF	TGTGCCAGCAGTTCCCCACAGACAGGGGACTATGGCTACACCTTC
TRBV9	TRBJ2-1	TRBD2	-	CASSVGARGTSGRRGMNEQFF	TGTGCCAGCAGCGTAGGAGCTCGGGGGACTAGCGGGAGAAGGGGGATGAATGAGCAGTTCTTC
TRBV9	TRBJ2-2	-	-	CASSVGGSTGELFF	TGTGCCAGCAGCGTAGGGGGTTCCACCGGGGAGCTGTTTTTT
TRBV11-2	TRBJ2-1	TRBD2	-	CASSFEPGTSSYNEQFF	TGTGCCAGCAGCTTTGAACCCGGGACTAGCAGTTACAATGAGCAGTTCTTC
TRBV6-1	TRBJ2-3	-	-	CAARVLGTDTQYF	TGTGCCGCGCGGGTTCTGGGCACAGATACGCAGTATTTT
TRBV28	TRBJ2-7	-	once	CASSRVRGNRYEQYF	TGTGCCAGCAGTCGGGTTAGGGGAAATCGGTACGAGCAGTACTTC
TRBV28	TRBJ2-7	TRBD2	-	CASSLAGGYEQYF	TGTGCCAGCAGTCTAGCGGGAGGCTACGAGCAGTACTTC
TRBV4-3	TRBJ1-1	-	once	CASSQEQYGPEAFF	TGCGCCAGCAGCCAAGAACAGTATGGCCCTGAAGCTTTCTTT
TRBV2	TRBJ2-7	TRBD1	-	CASSPPGTGRSEQYF	TGTGCCAGCAGCCCCCCGGGGACAGGGAGGAGCGAGCAGTACTTC
TRBV19	TRBJ1-1	-	-	CASSPLTGLMNTEAFF	TGTGCCAGTAGTCCCCTGACAGGACTCATGAACACTGAAGCTTTCTTT
TRBV27	TRBJ2-7	-	-	CASSLSVSVAYEQYF	TGTGCCAGCAGTTTATCAGTATCCGTCGCCTACGAGCAGTACTTC
TRBV4-1	TRBJ2-1	-	-	CASSQTGIGDYNEQFF	TGCGCCAGCAGCCAAACCGGGATCGGGGACTACAATGAGCAGTTCTTC
TRBV11-3	TRBJ2-1	-	-	CASSLGPGAYNEQFF	TGTGCCAGCAGCTTAGGGCCCGGCGCCTACAATGAGCAGTTCTTC
TRBV7-2	TRBJ2-1	TRBD2	-	CASSLTRGRSYNEQFF	TGTGCCAGCAGCTTAACCCGCGGGAGGTCCTACAATGAGCAGTTCTTC
TRBV6-1	TRBJ2-7	-	-	CASSEGLAPRYEQYF	TGTGCCAGCAGTGAAGGCTTGGCCCCGCGTTACGAGCAGTACTTC
TRBV7-9	TRBJ1-1	-	-	CASSLRMGPMNTEAFF	TGTGCCAGCAGCTTACGGATGGGGCCCATGAACACTGAAGCTTTCTTT
TRBV15	TRBJ2-3	-	-	CATSRPGEGPRTDTQYF	TGTGCCACCAGCAGACCGGGCGAGGGTCCCCGCACAGATACGCAGTATTTT
TRBV9	TRBJ1-5	-	-	CVSSVGQFNQPQHF	TGTGTCAGCAGCGTTGGACAGTTCAATCAGCCCCAGCATTTT
TRBV10-3	TRBJ2-3	TRBD2	once	CAIRLGLARTDTQYF	TGTGCCATCAGGCTAGGACTAGCGAGGACAGATACGCAGTATTTT
TRBV15	TRBJ2-2	-	-	CATSRDRGSGELFF	TGTGCCACCAGCAGAGACAGGGGTAGCGGGGAGCTGTTTTTT
TRBV7-9	TRBJ2-2	TRBD1	-	CASSPPAWGQSNTGELFF	TGTGCCAGCAGCCCTCCGGCCTGGGGACAGTCGAACACCGGGGAGCTGTTTTTT
TRBV19	TRBJ1-2	TRBD1	-	CASSTGTVSFEGYTF	TGTGCCAGTAGTACCGGGACAGTGTCCTTTGAGGGCTACACCTTC
TRBV7-6	TRBJ2-3	TRBD2	-	CASSYSLAGGSDTQYF	TGTGCCAGCAGCTACTCACTAGCGGGCGGCTCAGATACGCAGTATTTT
TRBV4-1	TRBJ1-1	TRBD1	few	CASSRTGANTEAFF	TGCGCCAGCAGCAGGACAGGGGCTAACACTGAAGCTTTCTTT
TRBV10-3	TRBJ1-1	-	-	CAISDTAEAFF	TGTGCCATCAGTGATACGGCTGAAGCTTTCTTT